This T cell receptor beta chain was sequenced during a study of blood T cells in healthy people across ages. V dropped 3 bases and J dropped 0 bases, with 9 bases sitting between them. Germline CDR1 reads DFQATT; CDR2 reads SNEGSKA (reference sequence). CDR3 length equals 14 residues. With each sample, at least 5.5 micrograms of total RNA were extracted. This clonotype was detected a few times. With a J-beta primer mix and a sample-barcoded 5' primer, a second PCR ran about 6 to 11 cycles. With 12 random nucleotides, a template-switch adaptor tagged each individual cDNA molecule. TCRdb recomputed calls from the 5' RACE reads with MiXCR, one row per CDR3 protein. The sample consists of around 280,000 distinct CDR3 sequences, roughly a quarter of them appearing once.

This TCR was recovered from a woman between 65 and 79 years old in good health. Sequenced material: blood. V gene TRBV20-1 combines with J gene TRBJ1-5, with D unclear. CDR3 in DNA: TGCAGTGCTAGGGTCCCTTATAGCAATCAGCCCCAGCATTTT. Amino acids: CSARVPYSNQPQHF.